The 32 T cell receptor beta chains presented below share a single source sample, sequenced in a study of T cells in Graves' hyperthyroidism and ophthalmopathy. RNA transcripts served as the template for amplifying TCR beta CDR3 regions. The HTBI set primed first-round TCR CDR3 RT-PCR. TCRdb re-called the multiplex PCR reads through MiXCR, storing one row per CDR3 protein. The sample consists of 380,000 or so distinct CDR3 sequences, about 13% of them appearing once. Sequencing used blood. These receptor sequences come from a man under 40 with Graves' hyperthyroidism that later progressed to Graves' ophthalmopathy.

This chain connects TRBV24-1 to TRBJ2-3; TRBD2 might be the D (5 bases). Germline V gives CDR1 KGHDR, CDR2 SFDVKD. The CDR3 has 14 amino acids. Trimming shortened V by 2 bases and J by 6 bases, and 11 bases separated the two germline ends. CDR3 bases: TGTGCCACCAGTGATTCGGGGTTCCCGGATACGCAGTATTTT. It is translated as CATSDSGFPDTQYF.

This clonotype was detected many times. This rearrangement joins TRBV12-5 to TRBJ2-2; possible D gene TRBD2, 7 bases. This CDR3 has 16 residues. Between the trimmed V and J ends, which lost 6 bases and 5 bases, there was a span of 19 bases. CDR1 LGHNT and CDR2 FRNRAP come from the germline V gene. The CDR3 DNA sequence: TGTGCTAGTGGCCACAACGGGGGGCCGGTAACCGGGGAGCTGTTTTTT. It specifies CASGHNGGPVTGELFF.

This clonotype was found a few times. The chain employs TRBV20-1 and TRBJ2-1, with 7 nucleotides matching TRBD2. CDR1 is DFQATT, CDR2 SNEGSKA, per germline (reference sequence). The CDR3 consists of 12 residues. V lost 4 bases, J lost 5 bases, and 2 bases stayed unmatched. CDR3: CSANLADNEQFF. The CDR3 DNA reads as TGCAGTGCTAACCTAGCGGACAATGAGCAGTTCTTC.

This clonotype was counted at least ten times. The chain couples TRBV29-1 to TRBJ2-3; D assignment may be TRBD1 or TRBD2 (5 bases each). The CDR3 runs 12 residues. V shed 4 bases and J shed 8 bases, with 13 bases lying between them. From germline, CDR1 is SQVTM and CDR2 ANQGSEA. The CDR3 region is CSVAGQGVTQYF. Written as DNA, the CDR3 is TGCAGCGTTGCGGGCCAGGGAGTTACGCAGTATTTT.

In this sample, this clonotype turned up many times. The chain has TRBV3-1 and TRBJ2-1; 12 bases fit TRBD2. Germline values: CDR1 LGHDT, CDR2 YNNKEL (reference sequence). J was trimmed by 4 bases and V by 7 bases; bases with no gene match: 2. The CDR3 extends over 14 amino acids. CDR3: CASTGTSGYNEQFF. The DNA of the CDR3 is TGTGCCAGCACCGGGACTAGCGGGTACAATGAGCAGTTCTTC.

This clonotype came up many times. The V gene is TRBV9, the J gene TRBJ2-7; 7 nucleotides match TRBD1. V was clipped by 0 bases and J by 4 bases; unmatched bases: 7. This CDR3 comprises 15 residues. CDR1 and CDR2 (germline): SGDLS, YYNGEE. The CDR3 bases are TGTGCCAGCAGCGTAGGAGGGGGCGCAGGGTACGAGCAGTACTTC. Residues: CASSVGGGAGYEQYF.

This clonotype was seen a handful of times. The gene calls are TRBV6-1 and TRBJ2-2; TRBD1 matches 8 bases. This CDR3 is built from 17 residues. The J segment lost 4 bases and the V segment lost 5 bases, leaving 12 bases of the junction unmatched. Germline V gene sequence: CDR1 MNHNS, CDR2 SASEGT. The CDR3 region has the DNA TGTGCCAGCAGTTCGGACCGGGGACAGGAAGGCACCGGGGAGCTGTTTTTT. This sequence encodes CASSSDRGQEGTGELFF.

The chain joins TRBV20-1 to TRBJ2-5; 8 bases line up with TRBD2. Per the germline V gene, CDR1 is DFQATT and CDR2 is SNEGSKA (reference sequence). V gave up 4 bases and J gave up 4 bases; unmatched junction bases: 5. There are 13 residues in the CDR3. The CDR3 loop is CSAIGGGLETQYF. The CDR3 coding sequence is TGCAGTGCTATCGGGGGGGGCCTAGAGACCCAGTACTTC.

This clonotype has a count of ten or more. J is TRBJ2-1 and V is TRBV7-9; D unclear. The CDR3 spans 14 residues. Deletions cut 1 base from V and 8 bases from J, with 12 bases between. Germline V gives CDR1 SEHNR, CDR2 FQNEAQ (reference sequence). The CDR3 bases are TGTGCCAGCAGCTTAGGGTCGTTGGGCGATGAGCAGTTCTTC. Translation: CASSLGSLGDEQFF.

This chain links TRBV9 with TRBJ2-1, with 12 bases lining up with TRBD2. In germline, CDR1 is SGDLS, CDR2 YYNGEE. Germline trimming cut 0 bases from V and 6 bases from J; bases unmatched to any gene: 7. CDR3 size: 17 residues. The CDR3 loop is CASSVGPSGGAGNEQFF. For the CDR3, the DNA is TGTGCCAGCAGCGTAGGGCCTAGCGGGGGGGCAGGCAATGAGCAGTTCTTC.

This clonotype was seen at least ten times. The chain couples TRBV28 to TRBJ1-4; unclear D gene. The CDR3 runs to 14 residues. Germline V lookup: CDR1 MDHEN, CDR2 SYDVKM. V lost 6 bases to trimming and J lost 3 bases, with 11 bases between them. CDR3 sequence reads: CASRWTAANEKLFF. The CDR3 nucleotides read TGTGCCAGCAGGTGGACGGCGGCTAATGAAAAACTGTTTTTT.

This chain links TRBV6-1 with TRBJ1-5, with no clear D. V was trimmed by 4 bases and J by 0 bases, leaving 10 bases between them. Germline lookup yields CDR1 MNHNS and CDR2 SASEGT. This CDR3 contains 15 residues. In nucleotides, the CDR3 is TGTGCCAGCAGTGTACCGGGGTATAGCAATCAGCCCCAGCATTTT. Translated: CASSVPGYSNQPQHF.

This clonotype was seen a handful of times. The CDR3, as DNA: TGTGCCAGCAGATCCCAGGGGGATGCCCTCCACTTT. Translated: CASRSQGDALHF. V and J are TRBV6-1 and TRBJ1-6, with 7 bases fitting TRBD1. Unmatched junction bases numbered 7, after V lost 6 bases and J lost 14 bases. The germline V gene has CDR1 MNHNS and CDR2 SASEGT. The CDR3 sequence is 12 residues long.

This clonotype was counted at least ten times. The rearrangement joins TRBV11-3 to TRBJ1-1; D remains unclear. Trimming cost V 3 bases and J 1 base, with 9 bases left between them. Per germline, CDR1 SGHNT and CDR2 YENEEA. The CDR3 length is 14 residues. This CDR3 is CASSFERTNTEAFF. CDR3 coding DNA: TGTGCCAGCAGCTTTGAGAGGACGAACACTGAAGCTTTCTTT.

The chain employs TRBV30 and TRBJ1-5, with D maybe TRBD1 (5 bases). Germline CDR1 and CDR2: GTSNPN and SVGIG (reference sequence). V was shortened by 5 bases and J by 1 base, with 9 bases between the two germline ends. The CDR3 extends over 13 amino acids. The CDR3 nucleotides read TGTGCCTGGGGTCGACAGAGCAATCAGCCCCAGCATTTT. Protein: CAWGRQSNQPQHF.

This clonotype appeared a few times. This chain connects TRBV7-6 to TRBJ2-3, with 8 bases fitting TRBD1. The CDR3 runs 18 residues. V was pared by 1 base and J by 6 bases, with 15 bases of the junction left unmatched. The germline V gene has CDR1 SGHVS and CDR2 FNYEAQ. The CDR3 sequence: CASSLERGQVSRGDTQYF. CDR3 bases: TGTGCCAGCAGCTTAGAAAGGGGACAGGTTTCGAGAGGGGATACGCAGTATTTT.

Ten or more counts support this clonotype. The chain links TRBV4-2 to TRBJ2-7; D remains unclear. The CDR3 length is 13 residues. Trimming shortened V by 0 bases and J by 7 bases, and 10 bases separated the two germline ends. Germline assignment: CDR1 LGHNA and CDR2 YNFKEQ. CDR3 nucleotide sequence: TGTGCCAGCAGCCAAGATGAGGTGGAGGAGCAGTACTTC. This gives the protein CASSQDEVEEQYF.

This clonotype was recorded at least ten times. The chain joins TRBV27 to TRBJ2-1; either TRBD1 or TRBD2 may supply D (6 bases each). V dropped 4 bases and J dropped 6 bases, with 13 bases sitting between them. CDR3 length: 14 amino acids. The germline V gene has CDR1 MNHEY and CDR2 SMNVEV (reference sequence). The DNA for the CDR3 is TGTGCCAGCAGTTATGAGGGGGGAATCAATGAGCAGTTCTTC. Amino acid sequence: CASSYEGGINEQFF.

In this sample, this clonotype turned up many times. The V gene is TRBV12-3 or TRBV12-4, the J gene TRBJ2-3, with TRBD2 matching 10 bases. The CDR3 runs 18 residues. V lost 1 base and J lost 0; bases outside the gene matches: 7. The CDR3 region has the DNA TGTGCCAGCAGTTTAGTAGCGGGGGGCCCAGCTAGCACAGATACGCAGTATTTT. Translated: CASSLVAGGPASTDTQYF.

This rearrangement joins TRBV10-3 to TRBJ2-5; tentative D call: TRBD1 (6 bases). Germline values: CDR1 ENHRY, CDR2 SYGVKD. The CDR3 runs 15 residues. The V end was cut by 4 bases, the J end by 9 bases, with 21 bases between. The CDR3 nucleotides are TGTGCCATCAGTGCTGGGGGACAAAGTGCCCCCGCCCAGTACTTC. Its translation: CAISAGGQSAPAQYF.

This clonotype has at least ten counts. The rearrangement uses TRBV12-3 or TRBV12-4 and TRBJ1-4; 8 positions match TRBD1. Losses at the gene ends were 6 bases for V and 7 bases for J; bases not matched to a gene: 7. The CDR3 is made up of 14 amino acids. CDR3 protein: CASSLQGGGEKLFF. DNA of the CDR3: TGTGCCAGCAGCTTACAGGGGGGCGGTGAAAAACTGTTTTTT.

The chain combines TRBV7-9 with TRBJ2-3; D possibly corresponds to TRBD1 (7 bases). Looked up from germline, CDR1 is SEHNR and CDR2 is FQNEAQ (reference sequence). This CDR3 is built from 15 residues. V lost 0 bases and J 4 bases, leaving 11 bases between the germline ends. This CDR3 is CASSLAGRGADTQYF. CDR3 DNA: TGTGCCAGCAGCTTAGCGGGCAGGGGGGCAGATACGCAGTATTTT.

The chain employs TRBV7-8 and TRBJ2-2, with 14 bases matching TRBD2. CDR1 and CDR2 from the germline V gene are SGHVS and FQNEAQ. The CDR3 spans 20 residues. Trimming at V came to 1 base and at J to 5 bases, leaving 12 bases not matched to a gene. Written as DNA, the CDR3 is TGTGCCAGCAGCTTAGTATTTCGACTAGCGGGGGGGCCTCGAACCGGGGAGCTGTTTTTT. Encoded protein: CASSLVFRLAGGPRTGELFF. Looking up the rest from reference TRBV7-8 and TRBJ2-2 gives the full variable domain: GAGVSQSPRYKVAKRGQDVALRCDPISGHVSLFWYQQALGQGPEFLTYFQNEAQLDKSGLPSDRFFAERPEGSVSTLKIQRTQQEDSAVYLCASSLVFRLAGGPRTGELFFGEGSRLTVL.

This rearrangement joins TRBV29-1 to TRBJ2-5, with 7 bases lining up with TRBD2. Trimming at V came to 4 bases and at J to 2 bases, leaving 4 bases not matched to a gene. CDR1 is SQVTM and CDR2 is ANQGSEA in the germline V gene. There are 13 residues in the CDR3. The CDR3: CSVVASGQETQYF. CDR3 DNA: TGCAGCGTTGTGGCTAGCGGACAAGAGACCCAGTACTTC.

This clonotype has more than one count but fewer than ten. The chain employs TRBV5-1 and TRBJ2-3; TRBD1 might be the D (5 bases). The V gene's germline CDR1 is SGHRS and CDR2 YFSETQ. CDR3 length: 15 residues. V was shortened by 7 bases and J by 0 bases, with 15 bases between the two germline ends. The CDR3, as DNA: TGCGCCAGCTCCATAGGGGCCGCTAGCACAGATACGCAGTATTTT. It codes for CASSIGAASTDTQYF.

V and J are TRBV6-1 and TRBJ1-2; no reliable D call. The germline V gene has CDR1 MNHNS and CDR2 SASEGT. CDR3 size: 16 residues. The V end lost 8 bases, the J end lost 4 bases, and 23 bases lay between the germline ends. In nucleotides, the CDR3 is TGTGCCAGCGGAAGATCGTCGACCCACCAAGCCTATGGCTACACCTTC. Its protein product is CASGRSSTHQAYGYTF.

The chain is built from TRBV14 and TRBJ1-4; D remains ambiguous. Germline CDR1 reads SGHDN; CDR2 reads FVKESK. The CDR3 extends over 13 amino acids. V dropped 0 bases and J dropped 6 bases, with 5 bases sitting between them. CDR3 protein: CASSQEADEKLFF. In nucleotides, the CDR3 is TGTGCCAGCAGCCAAGAAGCCGATGAAAAACTGTTTTTT.

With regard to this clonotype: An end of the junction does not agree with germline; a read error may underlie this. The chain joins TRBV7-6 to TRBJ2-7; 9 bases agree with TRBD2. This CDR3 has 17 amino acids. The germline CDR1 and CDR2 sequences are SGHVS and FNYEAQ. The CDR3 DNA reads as TGTGCCAGCAGCTTAACCAGCGGGGGGCCTTTTCCCTATGAGCAGTACTTC. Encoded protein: CASSLTSGGPFPYEQYF.

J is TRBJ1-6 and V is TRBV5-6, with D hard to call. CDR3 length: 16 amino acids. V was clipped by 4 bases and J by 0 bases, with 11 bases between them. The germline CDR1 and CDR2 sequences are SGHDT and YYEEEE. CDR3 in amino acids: CASSTQWHSYNSPLHF. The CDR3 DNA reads TGTGCCAGCAGCACACAGTGGCACTCCTATAATTCACCCCTCCACTTT.

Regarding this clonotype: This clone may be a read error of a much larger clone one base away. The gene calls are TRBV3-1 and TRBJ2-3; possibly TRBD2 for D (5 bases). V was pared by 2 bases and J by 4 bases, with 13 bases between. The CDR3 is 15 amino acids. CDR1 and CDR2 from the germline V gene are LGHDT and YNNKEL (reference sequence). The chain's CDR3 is CASSQSEDSPDTQYF. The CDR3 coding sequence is TGTGCCAGCAGCCAATCGGAGGACTCTCCAGATACGCAGTATTTT.

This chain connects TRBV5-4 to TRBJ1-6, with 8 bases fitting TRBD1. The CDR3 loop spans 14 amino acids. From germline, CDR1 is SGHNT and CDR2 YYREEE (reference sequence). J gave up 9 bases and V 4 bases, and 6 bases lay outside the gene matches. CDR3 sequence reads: CASSQDRALSPLHF. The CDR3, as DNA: TGTGCCAGCAGCCAGGACAGGGCGCTTTCACCCCTCCACTTT.

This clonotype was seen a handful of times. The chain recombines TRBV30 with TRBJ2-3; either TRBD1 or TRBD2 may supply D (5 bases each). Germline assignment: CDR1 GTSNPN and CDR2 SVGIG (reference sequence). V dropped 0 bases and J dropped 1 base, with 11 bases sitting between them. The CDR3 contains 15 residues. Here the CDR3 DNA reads TGTGCCTGGAGTGTATTTGGGACCGGCACAGATACGCAGTATTTT. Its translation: CAWSVFGTGTDTQYF.